The 12 T cell receptor beta chains listed next were all sequenced from one sample in a study of CD8 T cells in Susac syndrome. RNA amounts of about 0.45 to 1 ug underwent reverse transcription with random hexamers. TCRdb ran MiXCR on the immunoSEQ multiplex PCR reads and lists one entry per CDR3 protein. The repertoire holds some 200,000 distinct CDR3 sequences, with around 93% as singletons. Sequenced: CD8+ T cells from PBMCs. The receptor source for this set is a human donor with Susac syndrome.

CDR3 nucleotide sequence: TGTGCCAGCAGGTCGGGGAGCCGGCCTGATCAGCCCCAGCATTTT. It specifies CASRSGSRPDQPQHF. The V and J genes are TRBV7-8 and TRBJ1-5; D not certain. This CDR3 has 15 residues. Germline lookup yields CDR1 SGHVS and CDR2 FQNEAQ. The V and J ends lost 6 bases and 5 bases respectively, with 17 bases between them. The whole variable domain, remainder taken from reference TRBV7-8 and TRBJ1-5, is GAGVSQSPRYKVAKRGQDVALRCDPISGHVSLFWYQQALGQGPEFLTYFQNEAQLDKSGLPSDRFFAERPEGSVSTLKIQRTQQEDSAVYLCASRSGSRPDQPQHFGDGTRLSIL.

DNA for the CDR3: TGTGCCAGCAGTCATAGGGTGGAGACCCAGTACTTC. Translated: CASSHRVETQYF. This chain connects TRBV2 to TRBJ2-5, with D hard to call. The CDR3 sequence is 12 residues long. The germline V and J ends were trimmed by 5 bases and 5 bases, with 9 bases remaining between them. CDR1 and CDR2 from the germline V gene are SNHLY and FYNNEI.

The table lists this clonotype with a count of one. CDR3 in amino acids: CASSAGTSGSNEQFF. The DNA of the CDR3 is TGTGCCAGCAGCGCGGGGACTAGCGGGAGCAATGAGCAGTTCTTC. V gene TRBV13 combines with J gene TRBJ2-1; TRBD2 matches at 14 bases. Looked up from germline, CDR1 is PRHDT and CDR2 is FYEKMQ (reference sequence). With 5 bases clipped from V and 6 bases from J, the junction kept 3 bases outside the gene matches. The CDR3 has 15 residues.

The chain joins TRBV9 to TRBJ2-5; 9 bases are shared with TRBD2. The CDR3 has 15 residues. Germline V gene sequence: CDR1 SGDLS, CDR2 YYNGEE. With 3 bases clipped from V and 2 bases from J, the junction kept 5 bases outside the gene matches. The CDR3 DNA is TGTGCCAGCAGCGCCGTCCTAGCGGGACAAGAGACCCAGTACTTC. As protein: CASSAVLAGQETQYF.

This clonotype occurred once. The chain joins TRBV4-1 to TRBJ1-5, with D unclear. The V end lost 0 bases, the J end lost 0 bases, and 9 bases lay between the germline ends. This CDR3 comprises 16 residues. Per germline, CDR1 MGHRA and CDR2 YSYEKL. The chain's CDR3 is CASSQDPWNSNQPQHF. DNA of the CDR3: TGCGCCAGCAGCCAAGATCCATGGAATAGCAATCAGCCCCAGCATTTT.

This chain links TRBV20-1 with TRBJ2-7, with no clear D. V was shortened by 3 bases and J by 6 bases, with 12 bases between the two germline ends. The length of the CDR3 is 12 residues. From germline, CDR1 is DFQATT and CDR2 SNEGSKA (reference sequence). CDR3 nucleotides: TGCAGTGCTAGGACTCCCCCCGGCGAGCAGTACTTC. Translated, it gives CSARTPPGEQYF.

The chain is built from TRBV23-1 and TRBJ1-5, with D hard to call. TRBV23-1 is recorded as an ORF, its role being uncertain. The CDR3 sequence is 17 residues long. Trimming cost V 0 bases and J 5 bases, with 17 bases left between them. The CDR3 is CASSQSWINQFHQPQHF. CDR3 sequence (DNA): TGCGCCAGCAGTCAATCGTGGATCAACCAGTTCCATCAGCCCCAGCATTTT.

The chain is built from TRBV13 and TRBJ2-5; 9 bases align to TRBD1. The trim removed 5 bases at V and 4 bases at J, leaving 8 bases unmatched. This CDR3 is 15 amino acids long. Per the germline V gene, CDR1 is PRHDT and CDR2 is FYEKMQ (reference sequence). For the CDR3, the DNA is TGTGCCAGCAGCGCTCGGACAGGGGTTCTAGAGACCCAGTACTTC. It specifies CASSARTGVLETQYF.

The CDR3 is CSARAWQPGYTF. The CDR3 nucleotides are TGCAGTGCTAGAGCTTGGCAGCCGGGCTACACCTTC. The genes are TRBV20-1 and TRBJ1-2; no clear D gene. The germline V gene encodes CDR1 DFQATT and CDR2 SNEGSKA (reference sequence). CDR3 length: 12 amino acids. V lost 1 base, J lost 8 bases, and 11 bases lay in between.

The chain recombines TRBV19 with TRBJ2-3; D is possibly TRBD2 (5 bases). The CDR3 has 16 residues. V dropped 9 bases and J dropped 1 base, with 20 bases sitting between them. Germline-derived CDR1 and CDR2 are LNHDA and SQIVND (reference sequence). The CDR3 here is CASNEAGMVGTDTQYF. CDR3 nucleotides: TGTGCCAGCAATGAGGCGGGTATGGTCGGCACAGATACGCAGTATTTT.

V gene TRBV18 combines with J gene TRBJ2-5; no clear D. The length of the CDR3 is 13 residues. The germline V and J ends were trimmed by 1 base and 0 bases, with 3 bases remaining between them. Germline V gives CDR1 KGHSH, CDR2 LQKENI. In DNA, the CDR3 is TGTGCCAGCTCACCACAGTACCAAGAGACCCAGTACTTC. Translating it yields CASSPQYQETQYF.

V usage is TRBV28 and J usage is TRBJ1-1; D is possibly TRBD1 (5 bases). The CDR3 spans 13 residues. V lost 5 bases and J lost 4, with 11 bases in between. From germline, CDR1 is MDHEN and CDR2 SYDVKM. CDR3 DNA sequence: TGTGCCAGCAGTCTCGGGGCTACCACTGAAGCTTTCTTT. This codes for CASSLGATTEAFF.